This T cell receptor (beta chain) appears in the sequencing data of a study of PD-1 blockade in classical Hodgkin lymphoma. About the research overall: Treatment was intravenous nivolumab, 3 mg/kg every 2 weeks, until progression. Study-wide results and caveats: Complete responders possessed baseline diversity comparable to newly diagnosed patients. When nivolumab was started under 1 year after ASCT, patients were excluded.

This CDR3 comprises 15 residues. Trimming shortened V by 1 base and J by 0 bases, and 7 bases separated the two germline ends. Per germline, CDR1 MNHNS and CDR2 SASEGT. Sequencing used immunoSEQ multiplex PCR; TCRdb keeps in-frame clones, though not all of them. The sample lists more than 10,000 clones; 80% to 95% were seen once. Each patient experienced a relapse that followed autologous stem cell transplantation, and brentuximab vedotin exposure varied. About this clone: What it recognizes is unknown.

The V gene is TRBV6-1, the J gene TRBJ1-3; D is unclear. The sequence was collected from a human donor with classical Hodgkin lymphoma. Material: peripheral blood mononuclear cells (PBMCs), obtained at baseline. CDR3 coding DNA: TGTGCCAGCAGTGAAGTCACAGACTCTGGAAACACCATATATTTT. It codes for CASSEVTDSGNTIYF.